This T cell receptor beta chain was sequenced in a study of T cell repertoires in cytomegalovirus infection. TCRdb reanalysed the reads using MiXCR and keeps one entry per CDR3 protein. The sample carries some 560,000 distinct CDR3 sequences, 40% recorded once. This clonotype was seen a handful of times. Antigen: not known. Trimming removed 5 bases from V and 2 bases from J, with 17 bases in between. This CDR3 has 16 residues. CDR1 is SGHVS, CDR2 FQNEAQ, per germline. The sequence came from a human donor in good health (CMV status not recorded). Some clones in this sample may be carry-over from other donors' samples. The source was cultured PBMCs, collected from culture after CMV antigen stimulation. This chain links TRBV7-8 with TRBJ2-3; perhaps D is TRBD1 or TRBD2 (5 bases each). As DNA, the CDR3 is TGTGCCAGCAGCCGGGGACCACGGACTTCCACAGATACGCAGTATTTT. Translation gives CASSRGPRTSTDTQYF.